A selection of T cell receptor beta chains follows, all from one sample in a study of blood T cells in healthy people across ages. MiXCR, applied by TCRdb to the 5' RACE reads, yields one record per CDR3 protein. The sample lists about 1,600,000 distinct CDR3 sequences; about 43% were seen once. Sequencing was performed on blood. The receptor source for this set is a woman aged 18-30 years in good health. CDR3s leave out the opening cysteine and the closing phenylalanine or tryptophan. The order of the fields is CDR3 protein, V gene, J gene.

ASSESWTSGTDTQY	TRBV10-2	TRBJ2-3
ANSRDSNQPQH	TRBV2	TRBJ1-5
ASSYSIGDEQF	TRBV6-6	TRBJ2-1
SATGLPSSYNEQY	TRBV20-1	.
ASSDLRRTDTQY	TRBV12-3/TRBV12-4	TRBJ2-3
ASSVEVGVENYGYT	TRBV9	TRBJ1-2
ASSQELGGATQETQY	TRBV3-1	TRBJ2-5
SAQKEGSGETQY	TRBV20-1	TRBJ2-5
ASSAPGGASSTDTQY	TRBV9	TRBJ2-3
ASALAGETQY	TRBV7-9	TRBJ2-5
ASSTGTGLNRQY	TRBV28	TRBJ2-7
ASSRFQALDYGYT	TRBV6-5	TRBJ1-2
ASRQNDKSDSPLH	TRBV25-1	TRBJ1-6
ASSLPQGVETQY	TRBV5-1	TRBJ2-5
ASSLSWVGAAGGVKEQF	TRBV27	TRBJ2-1
ASSLNPGEETQY	TRBV5-1	TRBJ2-5
ATIQDATANYGYT	TRBV15	TRBJ1-2
SARWGAEGNQPQH	TRBV20-1	TRBJ1-5
ASSTRQEDYGYT	TRBV5-1	TRBJ1-2
ASSYSIFNQETQY	TRBV6-2/TRBV6-3	TRBJ2-5
ASSLGTGGMGTEAF	TRBV4-2	TRBJ1-1
ASTGFYNEQF	TRBV12-3/TRBV12-4	TRBJ2-1